The entry below gives a single T cell receptor (beta chain) sequence along with its context. The antigen is unknown. The record originates from a study of T cell responses to AZD1222 COVID-19 vaccine. Study-level findings and limits: Donors were mostly white British, more females; clonal diversity possibly underestimated. Two AZD1222 administrations were followed by greater Spike-specific TCR breadth and depth.

The repertoire was sequenced with immunoSEQ multiplex PCR; TCRdb's copy has only in-frame clones and lacks some. Among about 110,000 clones, approximately 90% were seen once, and the ten largest hold about 6%. Trimming cost V 6 bases and J 2 bases, with 14 bases left between them. CDR3 length equals 15 residues. Germline V gene lookup returns CDR1 SGHDT and CDR2 YYEEEE. Sequenced here: peripheral blood, sampled 28 days after the second AZD1222 dose. The chain links TRBV5-6 to TRBJ2-2, with D uncertain. The TCR was taken from an adult who received the AZD1222 COVID-19 vaccine. This CDR3 reads CASTREGVNTGELFF. CDR3 in DNA: TGTGCCAGCACTCGAGAAGGCGTCAACACCGGGGAGCTGTTTTTT. Full variable domain (remainder filled in from reference TRBV5-6 and TRBJ2-2): DAGVTQSPTHLIKTRGQQVTLRCSPKSGHDTVSWYQQALGQGPQFIFQYYEEEERQRGNFPDRFSGHQFPNYSSELNVNALLLGDSALYLCASTREGVNTGELFFGEGSRLTVL.